The T cell receptor (beta chain) under discussion was sequenced for a study of PD-1 blockade in classical Hodgkin lymphoma. For the study at large: Patients were administered nivolumab (3 mg/kg intravenously) every 2 weeks.

Study-wide results and caveats: Newly diagnosed patients were said to have less baseline TCR diversity than healthy donors did. CD4+ TCR diversity rose significantly by C4D1, and CD8+ TCR diversity did not.

A word on this clone: Its target is unknown.

Produced via immunoSEQ multiplex PCR; TCRdb's table is partial and in-frame only. Of roughly 41,000 clones listed, almost 90% are singletons. After autologous stem cell transplantation all patients relapsed, and prior brentuximab vedotin exposure differed between cohorts. Complete response, partial response or progressive disease made up the best responses. CDR3 length equals 13 residues. CDR1 and CDR2 from the germline V gene are LGHNT and FRNRAP. Trimming shortened V by 3 bases and J by 0 bases, and 3 bases separated the two germline ends. The sequences come from peripheral blood mononuclear cells (PBMCs), collected before the second cycle of nivolumab. The TCR was taken from a human donor with classical Hodgkin lymphoma. J is TRBJ1-3 and V is TRBV12-5; the D is unclear. The CDR3: CASGFGSGNTIYF. The CDR3 nucleotides read TGTGCTAGTGGTTTTGGCTCTGGAAACACCATATATTTT.